The clone carrying this T cell receptor (beta chain) was seen a few times. Its antigen is currently unknown. The data were taken from a study of T-cell reconstitution after alpha-beta-depleted transplantation in children. Findings and limits, study-wide: Expanded graft clones numbering several hundred reportedly gave rise to alpha-beta T cells about two months after transplant.

Unique molecular identifiers tagged the TCRbeta library. MiXCR was run by TCRdb on the PCR reads, yielding one entry per CDR3 protein. This table has about 460,000 distinct CDR3 sequences, roughly 10% appearing once. The V and J ends lost 3 bases and 5 bases, in that order; junction bases with no gene match: 6. The CDR3 runs 14 residues. The input for sequencing was PBMCs, mostly from graft donor cells, taken 180 days after TCRalphabeta/CD19-depleted stem cell transplant. The clonotype originates from a female patient under 10 years old who had a stem cell transplant for aplastic anemia, so the T cells may come from the graft donor. The chain employs TRBV12-3 or TRBV12-4 and TRBJ1-2, with 7 bases lining up with TRBD1. In DNA form, the CDR3 reads TGTGCCAGCAGTTTCAGGGGGGCCGGGTATGGCTACACCTTC. Translating gives CASSFRGAGYGYTF.